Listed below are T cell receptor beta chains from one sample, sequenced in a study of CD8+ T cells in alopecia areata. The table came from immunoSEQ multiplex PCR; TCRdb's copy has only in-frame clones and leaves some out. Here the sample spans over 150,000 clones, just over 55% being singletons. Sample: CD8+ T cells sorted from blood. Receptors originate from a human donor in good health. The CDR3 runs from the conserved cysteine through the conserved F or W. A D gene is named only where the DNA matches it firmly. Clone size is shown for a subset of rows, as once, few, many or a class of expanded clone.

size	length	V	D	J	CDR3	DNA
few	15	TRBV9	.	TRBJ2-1	CASSVVASLNNEQFF	TGTGCCAGCAGCGTAGTGGCTAGCCTCAACAATGAGCAGTTCTTC
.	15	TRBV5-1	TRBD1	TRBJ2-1	CASSSGTDSNNEQFF	TGCGCCAGCAGCTCCGGGACAGATTCAAACAATGAGCAGTTCTTC
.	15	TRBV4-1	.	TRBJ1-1	CASSQGELGNTEAFF	TGCGCCAGCAGCCAAGGTGAACTTGGGAACACTGAAGCTTTCTTT
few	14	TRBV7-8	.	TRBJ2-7	CASSARDRSYEQYF	TGTGCCAGCAGCGCGCGGGACCGATCCTACGAGCAGTACTTC
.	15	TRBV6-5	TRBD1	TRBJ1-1	CASSYGDRVDTEAFF	TGTGCCAGCAGTTACGGTGACAGGGTGGACACTGAAGCTTTCTTT
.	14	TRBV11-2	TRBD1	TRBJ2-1	CASTRTGAYNEQFF	TGTGCCAGCACCAGGACAGGGGCCTACAATGAGCAGTTCTTC
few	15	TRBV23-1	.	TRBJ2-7	CASRKWQGTSHEQYF	TGCGCCAGCAGGAAGTGGCAGGGGACTTCTCACGAGCAGTACTTC
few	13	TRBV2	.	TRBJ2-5	CASRKGRAETQYF	TGTGCCAGCAGGAAAGGACGGGCAGAGACCCAGTACTTC
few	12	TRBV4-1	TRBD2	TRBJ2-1	CASSQGGGSKFF	TGCGCCAGCAGCCAAGGCGGGGGGTCTAAGTTCTTC
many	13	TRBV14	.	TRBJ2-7	CASSQYGGYEQYF	TGTGCCAGCAGCCAGTACGGGGGCTACGAGCAGTACTTC
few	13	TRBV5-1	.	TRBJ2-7	CASSEGTRYEQYF	TGCGCCAGCAGCGAGGGGACCCGTTACGAGCAGTACTTC
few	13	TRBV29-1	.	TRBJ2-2	CSVVVGAPGELFF	TGCAGCGTTGTTGTGGGGGCGCCCGGGGAGCTGTTTTTT
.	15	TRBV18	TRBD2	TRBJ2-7	CASSPGEGNPYEQYF	TGTGCCAGCTCACCAGGGGAGGGAAACCCATACGAGCAGTACTTC
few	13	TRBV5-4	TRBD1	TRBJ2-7	CASSWGQGAEQYF	TGTGCCAGCAGCTGGGGACAGGGGGCCGAGCAGTACTTC
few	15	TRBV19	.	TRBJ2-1	CASTLGNSGYNEQFF	TGTGCCAGTACCCTCGGGAATAGCGGCTACAATGAGCAGTTCTTC
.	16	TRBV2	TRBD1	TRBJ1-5	CASSQWGEGARQPQHF	TGTGCCAGCAGTCAATGGGGGGAGGGGGCACGTCAGCCCCAGCATTTT
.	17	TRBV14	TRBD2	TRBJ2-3	CASSPDPGTSSTDTQYF	TGTGCCAGCAGCCCCGATCCCGGGACTAGCAGCACAGATACGCAGTATTTT
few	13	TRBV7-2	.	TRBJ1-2	CASSFLTAYGYTF	TGTGCCAGCAGCTTTTTGACAGCCTATGGCTACACCTTC
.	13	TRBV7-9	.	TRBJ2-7	CASSLTGNYEQYF	TGTGCCAGCAGCTTAACGGGGAACTACGAGCAGTACTTC
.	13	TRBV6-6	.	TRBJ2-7	CASSYGDTYEQYF	TGTGCCAGCAGTTACGGGGACACCTACGAGCAGTACTTC
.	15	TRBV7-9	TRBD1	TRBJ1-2	CASSAGQGPNYGYTF	TGTGCCAGCAGCGCGGGACAGGGCCCTAACTATGGCTACACCTTC
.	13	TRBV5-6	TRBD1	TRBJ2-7	CASSVQGSSEQYF	TGTGCCAGCAGCGTACAGGGGAGCTCCGAGCAGTACTTC
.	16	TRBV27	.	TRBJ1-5	CASSLSGQRSNQPQHF	TGTGCCAGCAGTTTATCCGGCCAGAGGAGCAATCAGCCCCAGCATTTT
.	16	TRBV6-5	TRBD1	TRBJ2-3	CASSYAGTGGADTQYF	TGTGCCAGCAGTTACGCCGGGACAGGGGGTGCAGATACGCAGTATTTT
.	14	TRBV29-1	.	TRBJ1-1	CSVGFPGTNTEAFF	TGCAGCGTTGGCTTCCCGGGAACGAACACTGAAGCTTTCTTT
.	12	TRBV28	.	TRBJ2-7	CASTPGGLEQYF	TGTGCCAGCACCCCTGGGGGGCTCGAGCAGTACTTC
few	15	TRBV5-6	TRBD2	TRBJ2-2	CASSSGLAVPGELFF	TGTGCCAGCAGCTCGGGACTAGCGGTTCCCGGGGAGCTGTTTTTT
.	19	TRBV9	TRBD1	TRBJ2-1	CASSHQPHAGTGVYNEQFF	TGTGCCAGCAGCCACCAACCTCACGCCGGGACAGGGGTTTACAATGAGCAGTTCTTC
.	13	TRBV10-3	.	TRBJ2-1	CAISNQGPHEQFF	TGTGCCATCAGCAACCAGGGTCCGCATGAGCAGTTCTTC
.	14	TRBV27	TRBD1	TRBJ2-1	CASRPTGWNNEQFF	TGTGCCAGCAGGCCGACAGGGTGGAACAATGAGCAGTTCTTC
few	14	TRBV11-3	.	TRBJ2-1	CASSVRGSGNEQFF	TGTGCCAGCAGCGTCCGGGGGTCGGGCAATGAGCAGTTCTTC
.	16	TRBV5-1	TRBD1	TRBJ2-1	CASSLGQGRSYNEQFF	TGCGCCAGCAGCTTGGGACAGGGACGCTCCTACAATGAGCAGTTCTTC
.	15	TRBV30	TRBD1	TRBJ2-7	CAWSSGTGGSYEQYF	TGTGCCTGGAGTTCCGGGACAGGGGGCTCCTACGAGCAGTACTTC
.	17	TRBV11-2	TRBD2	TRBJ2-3	CASSSRASGTSTDTQYF	TGTGCCAGCAGCTCACGGGCTAGCGGAACTAGCACAGATACGCAGTATTTT
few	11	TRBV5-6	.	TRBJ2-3	CASSLADTQYF	TGTGCCAGCAGCTTGGCTGATACGCAGTATTTT
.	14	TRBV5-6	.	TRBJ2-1	CASSLASAHNEQFF	TGTGCCAGCAGCCTAGCTTCGGCCCACAATGAGCAGTTCTTC
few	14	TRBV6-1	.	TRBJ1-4	CASSRQPTNEKLFF	TGTGCCAGCAGCCGACAACCAACTAATGAAAAACTGTTTTTT
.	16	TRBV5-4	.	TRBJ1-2	CASSTEDISVSGGYTF	TGTGCCAGCAGCACCGAAGACATTTCCGTCAGTGGGGGCTACACCTTC
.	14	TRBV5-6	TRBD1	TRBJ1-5	CASSATGGIQPQHF	TGTGCCAGCAGCGCGACAGGGGGCATTCAGCCCCAGCATTTT
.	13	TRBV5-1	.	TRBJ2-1	CASSGDWDNEQFF	TGCGCCAGCAGTGGGGACTGGGACAATGAGCAGTTCTTC
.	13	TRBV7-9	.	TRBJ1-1	CASSSRQNTEAFF	TGTGCCAGCAGCTCCCGACAGAACACTGAAGCTTTCTTT
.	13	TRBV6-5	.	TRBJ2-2	CASSFRGTGELFF	TGTGCCAGCAGTTTTCGGGGGACCGGGGAGCTGTTTTTT
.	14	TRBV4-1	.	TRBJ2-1	CASSQEKTLDEQFF	TGCGCCAGCAGCCAAGAGAAGACGCTAGATGAGCAGTTCTTC
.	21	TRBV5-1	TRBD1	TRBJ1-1	CAIWRGRDLTRVRRLNTEAFF	TGCGCCATCTGGAGGGGGCGAGACCTAACGCGGGTCCGCCGTCTGAACACTGAAGCTTTCTTT
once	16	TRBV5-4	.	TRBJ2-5	CASSPGTRAIQETQYF	TGTGCCAGCAGCCCCGGGACCCGAGCAATACAAGAGACCCAGTACTTC
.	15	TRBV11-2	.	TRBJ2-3	CASSLEGAITDTQYF	TGTGCCAGCAGCTTGGAAGGGGCTATCACAGATACGCAGTATTTT
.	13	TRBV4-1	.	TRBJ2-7	CASSQNTYYEQYF	TGCGCCAGCAGTCAGAACACCTACTACGAGCAGTACTTC